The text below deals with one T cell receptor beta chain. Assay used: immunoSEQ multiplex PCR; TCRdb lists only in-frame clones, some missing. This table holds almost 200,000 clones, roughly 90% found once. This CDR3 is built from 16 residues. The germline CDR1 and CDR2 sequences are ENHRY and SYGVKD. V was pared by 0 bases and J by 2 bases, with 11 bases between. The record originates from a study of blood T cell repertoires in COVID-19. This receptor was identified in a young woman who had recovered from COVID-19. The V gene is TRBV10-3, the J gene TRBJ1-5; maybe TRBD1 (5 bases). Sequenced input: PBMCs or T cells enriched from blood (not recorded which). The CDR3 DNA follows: TGTGCCATCAGTGAGTCGGGGGGTTGGGGCAATCAGCCCCAGCATTTT. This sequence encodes CAISESGGWGNQPQHF.